The clone carrying this T cell receptor beta chain was seen only a few times. The target antigen is unknown. Until they underwent thyroid surgery, no patient had received any treatment. Authors' methods: The authors used CDR3 differences across clinicopathological groups to build a distant-metastasis classifier for papillary thyroid cancer. TCRdb reprocessed the PCR reads using MiXCR. The V and J calls were determined by TCRdb, not by the authors. The sample includes about 27,000 clones, over 10% of them seen just once. The sample comes from a study of metastatic and nonmetastatic thyroid tumors. For the study at large: Repertoire data that came from the blood and tumor or nodule tissue of malignant and benign thyroid patients were compared. Study results and caveats: Within blood and tumor, benign nodules reportedly had significantly lower TCR beta diversity than malignant thyroid tumors did.

This clonotype was sampled from a female donor with papillary thyroid cancer or a benign thyroid nodule (not recorded which). Some clones in this sample may be carry-over from other donors' samples. Sequenced material: blood.

DNA for the CDR3: TGTGCCAGCAGGGTACAGGGGGCGCTTAGCTATGGCTACACCTTC. It translates to CASRVQGALSYGYTF. V and J are TRBV2 and TRBJ1-2; TRBD1 matches 9 bases. V was clipped by 6 bases and J by 4 bases; unmatched bases: 9. CDR1 is SNHLY and CDR2 is FYNNEI in the germline V gene. The CDR3 has 15 residues.